The next 26 T cell receptor beta chains were all read from a single sample in a study of beta chain features in type 1 diabetes. Isolated RNA was reverse transcribed in full, so expressed TCRB transcripts were sequenced. Here immunoSEQ multiplex PCR was the method, and the copy in TCRdb shows in-frame clones only, minus some. The sample includes some 300,000 clones, 8% of them seen just once. Sample: central memory CD4+ T cells from blood. Source of these receptors: a young woman in good health.

The V gene is TRBV5-6, the J gene TRBJ2-7; D uncertain. V was cut by 0 bases and J by 9 bases, with 7 bases left in between. Germline CDR1 SGHDT, CDR2 YYEEEE. The CDR3 length is 11 residues. The CDR3 loop is CASSLVLLQYV. CDR3 nucleotides: TGTGCCAGCAGCTTGGTTTTGTTGCAGTACGTC.

This clone was detected only a few times. V and J are TRBV4-2 and TRBJ2-1; the match to TRBD2 covers 13 bases. V gave up 4 bases and J gave up 8 bases; unmatched junction bases: 14. Germline V gene lookup returns CDR1 LGHNA and CDR2 YNFKEQ. There are 18 residues in the CDR3. The CDR3 spells CASSPGLAGAQLGDEQFF. In DNA form, the CDR3 reads TGTGCCAGCAGCCCCGGACTAGCGGGGGCCCAACTTGGCGATGAGCAGTTCTTC.

This clone was seen a few times. V usage is TRBV4-1 and J usage is TRBJ2-5; the D gene is possibly TRBD2 (6 bases). CDR1 is MGHRA and CDR2 is YSYEKL in the germline V gene. This CDR3 region has 15 residues. Trimming took 5 bases from V and 0 from J, leaving 13 bases between them. The CDR3 region is CASSLAAVYQETQYF. In nucleotides, the CDR3 is TGCGCCAGCAGCTTAGCGGCAGTTTACCAAGAGACCCAGTACTTC.

This clone was found many times. The sample carries other DNA sequences with the same CDR3. The V and J genes are TRBV5-1 and TRBJ2-5, with D possibly being TRBD2 (6 bases). Trimming left V 2 bases short and J 1 base short, with 9 bases between. Germline V CDR1 and CDR2: SGHRS, YFSETQ. There are 14 residues in the CDR3. CDR3 region: CASSLAGGQETQYF. The CDR3 DNA reads as TGCGCCAGCAGCTTAGCGGGCGGCCAAGAGACCCAGTACTTC.

This clone was picked up a small number of times. The rearrangement links TRBV30 to TRBJ2-6; D is undetermined. V was clipped by 3 bases and J by 0 bases, with 15 bases between them. The germline V gene has CDR1 GTSNPN and CDR2 SVGIG (reference sequence). The CDR3 sequence is 17 residues long. CDR3 sequence: CAWRPRLGFSGANVLTF. In DNA form, the CDR3 reads TGTGCCTGGAGGCCACGGCTTGGGTTCTCTGGGGCCAACGTCCTGACTTTC. The entire variable domain, with the rest obtained from reference TRBV30 and TRBJ2-6, is as follows: SQTIHQWPATLVQPVGSPLSLECTVEGTSNPNLYWYRQAAGRGLQLLFYSVGIGQISSEVPQNLSASRPQDRQFILSSKKLLLSDSGFYLCAWRPRLGFSGANVLTFGAGSRLTVL.

The V and J genes are TRBV4-1 and TRBJ1-4; 10 bases are a match to TRBD1. This CDR3 has 16 residues. Germline trimming cut 2 bases from V and 4 bases from J; bases unmatched to any gene: 4. Looked up from germline, CDR1 is MGHRA and CDR2 is YSYEKL. Here the CDR3 DNA reads TGCGCCAGCAGCCAATACGGACAGGGGGTTAATGAAAAACTGTTTTTT. This translates into CASSQYGQGVNEKLFF.

A few counts support this clone. The rearrangement joins TRBV11-2 to TRBJ2-3, with D unclear. Trimming left V 5 bases short and J 5 bases short, with 8 bases between. CDR3 length equals 12 residues. Germline CDR1 reads SGHAT; CDR2 reads FQNNGV. The CDR3 sequence is CASSPHRDTQYF. The CDR3 DNA reads TGTGCCAGCAGCCCGCACCGAGATACGCAGTATTTT.

This chain connects TRBV15 to TRBJ2-3, with 7 bases identical to TRBD2. CDR3 length: 15 residues. Germline CDR1 LNHNV, CDR2 YYDKDF (reference sequence). J gave up 3 bases and V 5 bases, and 8 bases lay outside the gene matches. CDR3 DNA sequence: TGTGCCACCAGCTCTCTAGCGGACTTTACAGATACGCAGTATTTT. Translated: CATSSLADFTDTQYF.

This clone has a count of ten or more. This chain links TRBV27 with TRBJ2-7, with D uncertain. This CDR3 contains 15 residues. The ends were cut back, 6 bases at V and 1 base at J, with 16 bases in the middle. Per germline, CDR1 MNHEY and CDR2 SMNVEV (reference sequence). The CDR3 coding sequence is TGTGCCAGCAGCTACGGAGTTGACAAATCCTACGAGCAGTACTTC. Protein product: CASSYGVDKSYEQYF.

This clone turned up a few times. The rearrangement uses TRBV9 and TRBJ2-5, with 8 bases fitting TRBD2. The CDR3 runs to 16 residues. CDR1 is SGDLS, CDR2 YYNGEE, per germline. V trimming: 0 bases; J trimming: 5 bases; junction bases outside the gene matches: 9. Written as DNA, the CDR3 is TGTGCCAGCAGCGTAGGTCCGGGACTAGAAGGCGAGACCCAGTACTTC. This codes for CASSVGPGLEGETQYF.

This clone occurred a few times. The CDR3 loop is CASSLDSGYEQYV. The CDR3 DNA reads as TGCGCCAGCAGCTTGGATAGCGGTTACGAGCAGTACGTC. V is TRBV5-1 and J is TRBJ2-7; D might be TRBD2 (6 bases). Deletions cut 0 bases from V and 4 bases from J, with 8 bases between. CDR3 size: 13 residues. The V gene's germline CDR1 is SGHRS and CDR2 YFSETQ.

This clone turned up a few times. The rearrangement joins TRBV29-1 to TRBJ2-4, with D possibly being TRBD2 (5 bases). This CDR3 has 13 amino acids. Germline V gene sequence: CDR1 SQVTM, CDR2 ANQGSEA. Between the trimmed V and J ends, which lost 0 bases and 8 bases, there was a span of 11 bases. Here the CDR3 DNA reads TGCAGCGTTGAAGAGAGGGCGGGCCACATTCAGTACTTC. Encoded protein: CSVEERAGHIQYF.

This clone has just a few counts. The chain recombines TRBV2 with TRBJ1-3; 8 bases are a match to TRBD1. The CDR3 has 14 residues. The trim removed 4 bases at V and 8 bases at J, leaving 7 bases unmatched. From germline, CDR1 is SNHLY and CDR2 FYNNEI. The CDR3 DNA reads TGTGCCAGCAGTGGAGACAGGGGTTCGGACACCATATATTTT. This codes for CASSGDRGSDTIYF.

This clone was seen only a few times. The chain couples TRBV28 to TRBJ1-2; TRBD1 might be the D (5 bases). The length of the CDR3 is 15 residues. The germline gives CDR1 MDHEN, CDR2 SYDVKM. Trimming left V 1 base short and J 5 bases short, with 14 bases between. CDR3 amino acids: CASSLSLGTLYGYTF. The DNA of the CDR3 is TGTGCCAGCAGTTTATCGCTCGGGACGCTTTATGGCTACACCTTC.

The sample holds a few counts of this clone. As DNA, the CDR3 is TGCAGCGTTTCAGGGGCGGGTGAAAAACTGTTTTTT. It codes for CSVSGAGEKLFF. This chain uses TRBV29-1 with TRBJ1-4; tentatively, D is TRBD1 (6 bases). The CDR3 sequence is 12 residues long. Germline values: CDR1 SQVTM, CDR2 ANQGSEA. V lost 5 bases to trimming and J lost 7 bases, with 11 bases between them.

This sequence joins TRBV5-4 and TRBJ2-2; D is undetermined. The CDR3 consists of 14 residues. V lost 0 bases to trimming and J lost 4 bases, with 7 bases between them. Germline V CDR1 and CDR2: SGHNT, YYREEE (reference sequence). The CDR3 loop reads CASSLGLRTGELFF. The DNA of the CDR3 is TGTGCCAGCAGCTTGGGACTCCGCACCGGGGAGCTGTTTTTT.

The chain recombines TRBV9 with TRBJ1-6; D is undetermined. The germline V and J ends were trimmed by 0 bases and 7 bases, with 8 bases remaining between them. CDR1 is SGDLS and CDR2 is YYNGEE in the germline V gene. This CDR3 has 14 amino acids. CDR3 DNA: TGTGCCAGCAGCGTAGTGGCAGAGAATTCACCCCTCCACTTT. Encoded protein: CASSVVAENSPLHF.

This chain uses TRBV15 with TRBJ1-4, with 10 bases matching TRBD1. After removal of 3 bases from V and 5 bases from J, the junction contained 3 bases not matched to a gene. CDR1 LNHNV and CDR2 YYDKDF come from the germline V gene (reference sequence). CDR3 size: 15 residues. This CDR3 is CATSRDRGRNEKLFF. DNA of the CDR3: TGTGCCACCAGCAGGGACAGGGGGAGAAATGAAAAACTGTTTTTT.

The V and J genes are TRBV2 and TRBJ2-2, with D tentatively TRBD1 (7 bases). V was cut by 5 bases and J by 7 bases, with 17 bases left in between. Germline loops: CDR1 SNHLY, CDR2 FYNNEI. The CDR3 is 15 residues long. In nucleotides, the CDR3 is TGTGCCAGCAGTCCCGCCAGGGGGGCGGACGGGGAGCTGTTTTTT. Translating gives CASSPARGADGELFF. Based on the CDR3 plus reference TRBV2 and TRBJ2-2, the full variable domain is EPEVTQTPSHQVTQMGQEVILRCVPISNHLYFYWYRQILGQKVEFLVSFYNNEISEKSEIFDDQFSVERPDGSNFTLKIRSTKLEDSAMYFCASSPARGADGELFFGEGSRLTVL.

Worth noting for this clone: The same CDR3 also results from other DNA sequences found in this sample. This chain uses TRBV9 with TRBJ2-7; either TRBD1 or TRBD2 may supply D (5 bases each). Germline assignment: CDR1 SGDLS and CDR2 YYNGEE. Between the trimmed V and J ends, which lost 3 bases and 2 bases, there was a span of 9 bases. This CDR3 has 13 residues. CDR3 sequence (DNA): TGTGCCAGCAGCGGGCAGGGAGCCTACGAGCAGTACTTC. Protein: CASSGQGAYEQYF.

The chain employs TRBV18 and TRBJ2-5; D may match TRBD1 or TRBD2 (5 bases each). The CDR3 totals 14 residues. V was pared by 5 bases and J by 5 bases, with 15 bases between. Germline CDR1 reads KGHSH; CDR2 reads LQKENI. DNA for the CDR3: TGTGCCAGCTCAGGAAGCCCCGGGGACGAGACCCAGTACTTC. Its protein is CASSGSPGDETQYF.

This clone has more than one count but fewer than ten. CDR3 sequence (DNA): TGTGCCAGCAGCTTAGGGAGCAGAATCTACGAGCAGTACTTC. Its translation is CASSLGSRIYEQYF. The chain combines TRBV11-1 with TRBJ2-7; D not certain. From germline, CDR1 is SGHAT and CDR2 FQDESV (reference sequence). The CDR3 has 14 amino acids. Trimming shortened V by 1 base and J by 3 bases, and 10 bases separated the two germline ends.

The J gene is TRBJ1-4, the V gene TRBV18; no reliable D call. The V end was cut by 2 bases, the J end by 4 bases, with 11 bases between. This CDR3 is 15 amino acids long. CDR1 KGHSH and CDR2 LQKENI come from the germline V gene. CDR3 residues: CASSPVRGDNEKLFF. CDR3 DNA sequence: TGTGCCAGCTCACCAGTCCGCGGGGATAATGAAAAACTGTTTTTT.

The sample holds many counts of this clone. The sample carries other DNA sequences with the same CDR3. The gene calls are TRBV7-3 and TRBJ2-6, with D maybe TRBD1 (5 bases). CDR1 SGHTA and CDR2 FQGTGA come from the germline V gene. The V end lost 4 bases, the J end lost 0 bases, and 10 bases lay between the germline ends. The CDR3 extends over 16 amino acids. Written as DNA, the CDR3 is TGTGCCAGCAGCTCACAAGGGGTCTCTGGGGCCAACGTCCTGACTTTC. Its translation is CASSSQGVSGANVLTF.

This clone was detected only a few times. The V and J genes are TRBV29-1 and TRBJ2-5, with D maybe TRBD1 (7 bases). Trimming stripped 5 bases from V and 4 bases from J, with 20 bases between. The CDR3 contains 15 residues. Germline CDR1 reads SQVTM; CDR2 reads ANQGSEA. CDR3 bases: TGCAGCGTTCAAAGAGACACGCAGGGGGGAGAGACCCAGTACTTC. It translates to CSVQRDTQGGETQYF.

The V gene is TRBV7-3, the J gene TRBJ1-1, with TRBD1 as a possible D gene (5 bases). Trimming took 4 bases from V and 5 from J, leaving 17 bases between them. This CDR3 has 15 residues. The germline CDR1 and CDR2 sequences are SGHTA and FQGTGA. This CDR3 reads CASSSQGERGTEAFF. The CDR3 region has the DNA TGTGCCAGCAGCTCACAAGGGGAGCGGGGGACTGAAGCTTTCTTT.